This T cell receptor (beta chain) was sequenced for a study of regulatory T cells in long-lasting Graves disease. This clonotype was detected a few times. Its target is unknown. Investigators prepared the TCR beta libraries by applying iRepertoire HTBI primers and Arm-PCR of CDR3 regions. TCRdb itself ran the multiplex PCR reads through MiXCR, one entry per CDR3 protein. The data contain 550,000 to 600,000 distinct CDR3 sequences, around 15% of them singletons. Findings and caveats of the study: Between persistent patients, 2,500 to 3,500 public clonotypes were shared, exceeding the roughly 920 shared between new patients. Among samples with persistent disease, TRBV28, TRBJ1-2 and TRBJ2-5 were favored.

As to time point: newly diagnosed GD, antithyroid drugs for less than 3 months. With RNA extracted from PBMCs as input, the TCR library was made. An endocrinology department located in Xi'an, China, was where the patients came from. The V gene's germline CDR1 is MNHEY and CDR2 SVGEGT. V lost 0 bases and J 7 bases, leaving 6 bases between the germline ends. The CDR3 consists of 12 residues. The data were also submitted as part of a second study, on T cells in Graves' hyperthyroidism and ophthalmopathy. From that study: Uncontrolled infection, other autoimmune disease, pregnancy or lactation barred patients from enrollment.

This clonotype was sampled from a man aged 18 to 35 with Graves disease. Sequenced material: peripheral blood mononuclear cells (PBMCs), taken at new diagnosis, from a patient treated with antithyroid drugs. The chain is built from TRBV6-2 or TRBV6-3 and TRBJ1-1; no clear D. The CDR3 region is CASSYSGHEAFF. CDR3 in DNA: TGTGCCAGCAGTTACTCAGGCCATGAAGCTTTCTTT.